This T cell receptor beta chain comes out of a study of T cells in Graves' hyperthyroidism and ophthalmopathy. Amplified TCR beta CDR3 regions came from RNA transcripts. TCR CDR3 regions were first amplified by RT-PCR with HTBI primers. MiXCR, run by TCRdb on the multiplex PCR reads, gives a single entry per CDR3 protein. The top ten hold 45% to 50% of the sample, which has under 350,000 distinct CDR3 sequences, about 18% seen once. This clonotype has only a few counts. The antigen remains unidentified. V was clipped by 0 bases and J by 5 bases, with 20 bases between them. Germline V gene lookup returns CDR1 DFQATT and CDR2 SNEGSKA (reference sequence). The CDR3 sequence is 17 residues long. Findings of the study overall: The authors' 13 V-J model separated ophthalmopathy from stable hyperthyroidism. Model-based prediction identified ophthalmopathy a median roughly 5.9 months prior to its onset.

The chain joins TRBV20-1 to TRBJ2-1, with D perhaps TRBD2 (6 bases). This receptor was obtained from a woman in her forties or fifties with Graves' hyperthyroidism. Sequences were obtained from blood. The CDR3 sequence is CSARDPLASALNNEQFF. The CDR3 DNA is TGCAGTGCTAGAGATCCCCTAGCGTCGGCCCTCAACAATGAGCAGTTCTTC.